The next 6 T cell receptor beta chains were all read from a single sample in a study of memory CD4+ T cells and cytomegalovirus serostatus. The method was immunoSEQ multiplex PCR; TCRdb's version includes in-frame clones alone and lacks a portion of them. Of over 50,000 clones listed, approximately 78% are singletons. The sort gate was single viable CD3+CD4+CD8-CD45RO+ cells for memory CD4+ T cells. The specimen sequenced was memory CD4+ T cells from blood. The origin of the receptors is an adult in good health and CMV-seronegative.

This clone was seen just once. This chain links TRBV30 with TRBJ2-3; D gene unclear. Deletions cut 1 base from V and 4 bases from J, with 6 bases between. Germline V gene sequence: CDR1 GTSNPN, CDR2 SVGIG (reference sequence). The CDR3 spans 12 residues. CDR3 sequence: CAWSAAPDTQYF. The CDR3 DNA follows: TGTGCCTGGAGTGCTGCCCCAGATACGCAGTATTTT.

This chain uses TRBV6-1 with TRBJ2-3, with D tentatively TRBD2 (7 bases). The CDR3 spans 13 residues. Trimming shortened V by 10 bases and J by 3 bases, and 14 bases separated the two germline ends. Germline CDR1 MNHNS, CDR2 SASEGT. The CDR3 sequence: CATVRGATDTQYF. Written as DNA, the CDR3 is TGTGCCACCGTACGGGGGGCGACAGATACGCAGTATTTT.

The rearrangement links TRBV7-9 to TRBJ1-4, with TRBD1 identical over 9 bases. V dropped 1 base and J dropped 8; count of bases not matched to a gene: 8. CDR1 is SEHNR and CDR2 is FQNEAQ in the germline V gene (reference sequence). The CDR3 consists of 16 residues. The CDR3 DNA sequence: TGTGCCAGCAGCTTAGGAGGACAGGGGATCTCGGAAAAACTGTTTTTT. Translating gives CASSLGGQGISEKLFF.

V usage is TRBV7-6 and J usage is TRBJ2-2, with 9 bases aligning to TRBD2. Germline V gene lookup returns CDR1 SGHVS and CDR2 FNYEAQ. V lost 4 bases, J lost 4 bases, and 4 bases stayed unmatched. The CDR3 length is 15 residues. In nucleotides, the CDR3 is TGTGCCAGCAGCTCGGCTAGCGGGGTCACCGGGGAGCTGTTTTTT. It specifies CASSSASGVTGELFF.

The V call is TRBV9, the J call TRBJ2-7; maybe TRBD2 (5 bases). The CDR3 consists of 13 residues. Trimming removed 0 bases from V and 7 bases from J, with 11 bases in between. From germline, CDR1 is SGDLS and CDR2 YYNGEE. The CDR3 loop reads CASSVALTGEQYF. The CDR3 coding sequence is TGTGCCAGCAGCGTAGCCTTAACGGGGGAGCAGTACTTC.

The sample holds a few counts of this clone. The gene calls are TRBV29-1 and TRBJ1-1; D is perhaps TRBD1 (5 bases). This CDR3 comprises 11 residues. CDR1 SQVTM and CDR2 ANQGSEA come from the germline V gene. V was pared by 8 bases and J by 8 bases, with 15 bases between. The CDR3 DNA reads as TGCAGCACGACACGAAGGGACGAAGCTTTCTTT. It translates to CSTTRRDEAFF.